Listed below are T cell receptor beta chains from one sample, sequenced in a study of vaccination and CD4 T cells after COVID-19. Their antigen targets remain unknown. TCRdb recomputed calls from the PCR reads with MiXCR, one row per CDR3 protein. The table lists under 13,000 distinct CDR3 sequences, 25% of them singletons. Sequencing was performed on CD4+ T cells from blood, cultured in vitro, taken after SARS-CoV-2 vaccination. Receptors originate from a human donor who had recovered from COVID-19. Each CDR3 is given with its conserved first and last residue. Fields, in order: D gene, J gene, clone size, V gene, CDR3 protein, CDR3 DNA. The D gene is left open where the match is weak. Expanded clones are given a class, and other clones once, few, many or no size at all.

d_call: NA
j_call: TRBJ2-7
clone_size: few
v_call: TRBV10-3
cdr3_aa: CAISPRQSSYEQYF
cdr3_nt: TGTGCCATCAGCCCCCGACAGAGCTCCTACGAGCAGTACTTC

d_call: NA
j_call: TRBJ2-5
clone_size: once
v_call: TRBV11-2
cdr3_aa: CASSSYGETQYF
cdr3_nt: TGTGCCAGCAGCTCCTATGGGGAGACCCAGTACTTC

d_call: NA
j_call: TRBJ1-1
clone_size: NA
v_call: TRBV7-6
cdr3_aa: CASSLAGRGVIAEAFF
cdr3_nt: TGTGCCAGCAGCTTAGCGGGGCGAGGGGTAATTGCTGAAGCTTTCTTT

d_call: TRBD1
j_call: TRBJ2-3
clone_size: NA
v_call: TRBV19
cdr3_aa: CASSIRKWTGDPDTQYF
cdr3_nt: TGTGCCAGTAGTATCCGCAAATGGACAGGGGACCCAGATACGCAGTATTTT

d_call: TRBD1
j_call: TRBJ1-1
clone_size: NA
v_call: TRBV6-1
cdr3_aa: CASREGATNTEAFF
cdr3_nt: TGTGCCAGCAGAGAGGGGGCGACGAACACTGAAGCTTTCTTT

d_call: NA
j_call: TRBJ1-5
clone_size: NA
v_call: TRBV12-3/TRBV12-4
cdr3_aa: CASSLGDNQPQHF
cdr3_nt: TGTGCCAGCAGTTTAGGAGACAATCAGCCCCAGCATTTT

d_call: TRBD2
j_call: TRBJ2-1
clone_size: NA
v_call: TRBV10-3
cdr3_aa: CASLGLAGENNEQFF
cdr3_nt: TGTGCCTCCCTAGGACTAGCGGGGGAAAACAATGAGCAGTTCTTC

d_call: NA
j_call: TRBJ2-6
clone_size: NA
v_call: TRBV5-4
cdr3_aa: CASSWRLQSSGANVLTF
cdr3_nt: TGTGCCAGCAGCTGGAGGCTACAGAGCTCTGGGGCCAACGTCCTGACTTTC

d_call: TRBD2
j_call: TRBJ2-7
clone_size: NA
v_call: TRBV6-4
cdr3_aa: CASNPSGSFPSYEQYF
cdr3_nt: TGTGCCAGCAACCCTAGCGGGAGTTTCCCCTCCTACGAGCAGTACTTC

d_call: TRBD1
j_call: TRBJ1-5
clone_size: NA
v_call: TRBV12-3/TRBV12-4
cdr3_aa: CASRDTGGNQPQHF
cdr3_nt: TGTGCCAGCAGGGATACAGGGGGCAATCAGCCCCAGCATTTT

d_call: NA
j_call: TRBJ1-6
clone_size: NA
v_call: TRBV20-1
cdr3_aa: CSARAVYGFVSPLHF
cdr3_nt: TGCAGTGCTAGGGCAGTTTACGGGTTTGTTTCACCCCTCCACTTT

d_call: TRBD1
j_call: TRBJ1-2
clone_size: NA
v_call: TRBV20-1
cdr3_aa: CSADRGFNYGYTF
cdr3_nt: TGCAGTGCTGACAGGGGGTTTAACTATGGCTACACCTTC

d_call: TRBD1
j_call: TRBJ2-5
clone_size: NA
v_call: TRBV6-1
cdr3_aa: CASTPRQGARLHETQYF
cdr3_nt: TGTGCCAGCACTCCTAGACAGGGGGCGAGGCTGCATGAGACCCAGTACTTC

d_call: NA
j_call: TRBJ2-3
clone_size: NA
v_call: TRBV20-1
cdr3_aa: CSAKGRLMGYF
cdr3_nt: TGCAGTGCTAAGGGGAGACTCATGGGGTATTTT

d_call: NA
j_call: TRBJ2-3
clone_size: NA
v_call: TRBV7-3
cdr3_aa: CASSQGLEDTQYF
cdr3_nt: TGTGCCAGCAGCCAAGGCCTCGAGGATACGCAGTATTTT

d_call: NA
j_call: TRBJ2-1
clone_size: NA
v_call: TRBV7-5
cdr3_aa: CISVPEARVWLPNEQFF
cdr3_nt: NA

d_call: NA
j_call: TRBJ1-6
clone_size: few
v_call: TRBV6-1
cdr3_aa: CASSERDTYNSPLHF
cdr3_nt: TGTGCCAGCAGTGAGCGGGACACCTATAATTCACCCCTCCACTTT

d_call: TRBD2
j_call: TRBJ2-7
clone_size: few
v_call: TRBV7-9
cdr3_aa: CASSGLAGVTYEQYF
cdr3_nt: TGTGCCAGCAGCGGACTAGCGGGGGTGACCTACGAGCAGTACTTC

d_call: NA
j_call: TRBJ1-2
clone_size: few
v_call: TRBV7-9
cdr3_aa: CASSLALGRAGGGYTF
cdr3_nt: TGTGCCAGCAGCTTAGCGCTGGGGAGAGCTGGCGGTGGCTACACCTTC

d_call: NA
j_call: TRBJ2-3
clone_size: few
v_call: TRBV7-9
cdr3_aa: CASSLLADTQYF
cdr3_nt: TGTGCCAGCAGCTTACTAGCAGATACGCAGTATTTT

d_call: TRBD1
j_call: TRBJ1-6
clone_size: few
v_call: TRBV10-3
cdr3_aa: CAISESGQGSSPLHF
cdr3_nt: TGTGCCATCAGTGAGTCTGGACAGGGTAGTTCACCCCTCCACTTT

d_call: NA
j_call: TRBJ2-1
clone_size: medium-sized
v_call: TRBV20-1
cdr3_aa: CSARDSGRMRNEQFF
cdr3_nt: TGCAGTGCTAGAGACAGCGGAAGGATGCGCAATGAGCAGTTCTTC

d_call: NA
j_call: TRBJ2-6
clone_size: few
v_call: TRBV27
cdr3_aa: CASRGSGANVLTF
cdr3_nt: TGTGCCAGCAGAGGCTCTGGGGCCAACGTCCTGACTTTC

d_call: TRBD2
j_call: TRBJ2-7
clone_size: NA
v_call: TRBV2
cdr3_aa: CASRRPSGVSYEQYF
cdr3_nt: TGTGCCAGCAGGAGGCCTAGCGGGGTTTCCTACGAGCAGTACTTC

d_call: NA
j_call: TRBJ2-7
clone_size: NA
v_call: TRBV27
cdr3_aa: CASSLRASGSSSYEQYF
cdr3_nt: TGTGCCAGCAGTTTAAGAGCTTCAGGGTCCTCCTCCTACGAGCAGTACTTC

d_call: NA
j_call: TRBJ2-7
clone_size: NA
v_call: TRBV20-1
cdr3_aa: CSARRALLYEQYF
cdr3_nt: TGCAGTGCTAGACGGGCCCTCCTCTACGAGCAGTACTTC

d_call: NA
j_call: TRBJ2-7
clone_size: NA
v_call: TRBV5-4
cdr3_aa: CASSLGSRPYEQYF
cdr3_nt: TGTGCCAGCAGCTTGGGTAGCCGCCCCTACGAGCAGTACTTC

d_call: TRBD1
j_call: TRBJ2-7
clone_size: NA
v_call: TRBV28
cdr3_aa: CASSDPGQGAYEQYF
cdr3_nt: TGTGCCAGCAGTGATCCGGGACAGGGGGCATACGAGCAGTACTTC

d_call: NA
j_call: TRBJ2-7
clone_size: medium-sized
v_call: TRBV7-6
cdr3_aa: CASSSMGGYEQYF
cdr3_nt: TGTGCCAGCAGCTCCATGGGAGGTTACGAGCAGTACTTC

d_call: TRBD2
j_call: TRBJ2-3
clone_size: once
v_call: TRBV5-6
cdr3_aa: CASSQLAGGTYTQYF
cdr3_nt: TGTGCCAGCAGCCAACTAGCGGGGGGCACATATACGCAGTATTTT

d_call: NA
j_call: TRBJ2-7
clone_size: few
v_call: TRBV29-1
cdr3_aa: CSVGATSSYEQYF
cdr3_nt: TGCAGCGTGGGGGCCACATCTTCCTACGAGCAGTACTTC

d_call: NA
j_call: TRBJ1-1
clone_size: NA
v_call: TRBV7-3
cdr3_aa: CASSPRGRLSEAFF
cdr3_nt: TGTGCCAGCAGCCCTCGGGGAAGACTCAGTGAAGCTTTCTTT

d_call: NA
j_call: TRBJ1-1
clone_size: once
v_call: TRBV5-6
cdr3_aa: CASERLYTEAFF
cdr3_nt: TGTGCCTCCGAAAGGCTCTACACTGAAGCTTTCTTT

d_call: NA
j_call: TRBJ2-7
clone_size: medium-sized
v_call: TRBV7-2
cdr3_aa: CASSLQRPPYEQYF
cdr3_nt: TGTGCCAGCAGCCTCCAGCGACCCCCCTACGAGCAGTACTTC

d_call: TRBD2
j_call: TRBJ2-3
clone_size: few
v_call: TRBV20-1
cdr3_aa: CSATWTSGLADTQYF
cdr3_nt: TGCAGTGCCACCTGGACTAGCGGGTTAGCAGATACGCAGTATTTT

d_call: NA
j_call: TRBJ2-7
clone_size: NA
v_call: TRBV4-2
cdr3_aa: CASSQGEGPYEQYF
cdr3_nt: TGTGCCAGCAGCCAAGGCGAGGGGCCCTACGAGCAGTACTTC

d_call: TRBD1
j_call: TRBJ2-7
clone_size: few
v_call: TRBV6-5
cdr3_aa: CASSYGGQGSYEQYF
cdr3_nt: TGTGCCAGCAGTTACGGAGGACAGGGTTCCTACGAGCAGTACTTC

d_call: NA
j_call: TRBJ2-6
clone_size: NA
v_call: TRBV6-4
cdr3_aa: CASSDRDSGANVLTF
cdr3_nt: TGTGCCAGCAGTGACAGGGACTCTGGGGCCAACGTCCTGACTTTC

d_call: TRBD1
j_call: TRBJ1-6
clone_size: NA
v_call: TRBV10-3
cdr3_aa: CAIRGQDINSPLHF
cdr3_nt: TGTGCCATCAGGGGACAGGACATCAATTCACCCCTCCACTTT

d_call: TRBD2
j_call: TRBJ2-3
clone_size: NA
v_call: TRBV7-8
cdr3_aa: CASSHLLAGRTDTQYF
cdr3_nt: TGTGCCAGCAGCCACTTACTAGCGGGAAGAACAGATACGCAGTATTTT

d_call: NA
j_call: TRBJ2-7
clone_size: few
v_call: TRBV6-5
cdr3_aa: CASSYTSRGDLYEQYF
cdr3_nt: TGTGCCAGCAGTTACACGTCCCGGGGTGACCTCTACGAGCAGTACTTC

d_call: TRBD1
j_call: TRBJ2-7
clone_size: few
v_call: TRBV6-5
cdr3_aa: CASSYSRTGNYEQYF
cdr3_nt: TGTGCCAGCAGTTACTCGAGGACAGGAAACTACGAGCAGTACTTC

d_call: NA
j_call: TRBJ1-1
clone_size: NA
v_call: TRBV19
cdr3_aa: CASSGQGRLRTEAFF
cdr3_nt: TGTGCCAGTAGTGGCCAGGGGCGCTTGAGGACTGAAGCTTTCTTT

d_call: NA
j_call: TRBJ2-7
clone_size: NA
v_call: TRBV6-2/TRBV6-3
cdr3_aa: CASSYSGSYYEQYF
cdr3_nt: TGTGCCAGCAGTTACTCCGGCAGTTACTACGAGCAGTACTTC

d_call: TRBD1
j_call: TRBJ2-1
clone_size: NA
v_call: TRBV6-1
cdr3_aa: CASTWTGVNEQFF
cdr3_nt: TGTGCCAGCACATGGACAGGGGTCAATGAGCAGTTCTTC

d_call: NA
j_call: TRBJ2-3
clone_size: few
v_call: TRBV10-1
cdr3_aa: CASSRTQLTDTQYF
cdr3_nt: TGCGCCAGCAGCCGGACACAGCTCACAGATACGCAGTATTTT

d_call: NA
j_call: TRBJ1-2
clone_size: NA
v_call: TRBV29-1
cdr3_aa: CSVKAGLDYGYTF
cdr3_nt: TGCAGCGTCAAGGCAGGGTTGGACTATGGCTACACCTTC

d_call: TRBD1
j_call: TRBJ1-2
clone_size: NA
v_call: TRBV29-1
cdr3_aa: CSVERDRAFGYTF
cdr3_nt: TGCAGCGTTGAAAGGGACAGGGCGTTTGGCTACACCTTC

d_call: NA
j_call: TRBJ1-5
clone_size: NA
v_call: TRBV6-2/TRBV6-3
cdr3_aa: CASSYSGSNQPQHF
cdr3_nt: TGTGCCAGCAGTTACTCCGGTTCCAATCAGCCCCAGCATTTT

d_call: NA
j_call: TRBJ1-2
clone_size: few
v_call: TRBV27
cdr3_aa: CASSFRGLEGGYTF
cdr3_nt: TGTGCCAGCAGTTTCCGGGGGCTGGAGGGTGGCTACACCTTC

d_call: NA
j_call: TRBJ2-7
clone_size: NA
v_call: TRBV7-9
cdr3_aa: CASSTREKYYEQYF
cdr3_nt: TGTGCCAGCAGCACAAGGGAGAAGTACTACGAGCAGTACTTC